This T cell receptor beta chain was found in a study of T-cell memory formation after mild COVID-19. Overall study findings and caveats: There were some responding clones in pre-infection memory, which suggested that cross-reactive memory had joined. Nothing confirmed that second-wave clones peaking on day 37 were specific for SARS-CoV-2. Clones shrinking between day 15 and 85 showed a balanced CD4/CD8 split, and those that grew later tilted toward CD4+. Of the contracting clones, CD4+ ones lay mainly in CM and EM, and CD8+ ones in EMRA.

This clonotype showed up many times. Antigen unknown. With V trimmed by 5 bases and J by 1 base, 7 bases remained unmatched. CDR1 and CDR2 from the germline V gene are SGHVS and FNYEAQ. This CDR3 contains 15 residues. In TCRdb, the 5' RACE reads were re-called with MiXCR into one record per CDR3 protein. Among roughly 15,000 distinct CDR3 sequences, 20% to 30% were seen once, and the ten largest hold 45% to 65%. Sequencing was carried out using PBMCs or a T cell subset sorted from them (not recorded which). The J gene is TRBJ2-7, the V gene TRBV7-6, with 8 bases aligning to TRBD2. The source of this sequence is a man younger than 35 who had mild COVID-19 (a few samples of this study predate the infection). Cell type and time point are not known. The CDR3 region has the DNA TGTGCCAGCAGCCCTCCGGGACTAGAATCCTACGAGCAGTACTTC. It encodes CASSPPGLESYEQYF.